The present TCR beta chain was sequenced within a study of CD8+CD57+ T cells in acquired aplastic anemia. Study-wide results and caveats: Patient and control CD8+ Simpson's diversity was not significantly different.

On this clonotype itself: What it binds is unknown.

Trimming removed 6 bases from V and 5 bases from J, with 17 bases in between. The CDR3 totals 14 residues. CDR1 DFQATT and CDR2 SNEGSKA come from the germline V gene (reference sequence). Genomic DNA acted as the template from which TCR beta VDJ combination and CDR3 sequence profiling were carried out. TCRdb recomputed calls from the reads with MiXCR, one row per CDR3 protein. Among some 200,000 distinct CDR3 sequences listed, 40% to 50% were seen once. In patients chosen for sequencing, flow cytometry had shown CD8+CD57+ cell expansion. A severe acquired aplastic anemia diagnosis applied to all patients.

The sample taken for sequencing was sorted CD4+, CD8+, or CD8+CD57+ T cells (not recorded which) from PBMCs. V gene TRBV20-1 combines with J gene TRBJ1-5; unclear D gene. The clonotype originates from a human donor with aplastic anemia. Here the CDR3 reads CSATRYGWDQPQHF. CDR3 nucleotides: TGCAGTGCAACTAGGTATGGGTGGGATCAGCCCCAGCATTTT.